This T cell receptor beta chain derives from a study of blood T cells in healthy people across ages. Whole-study findings and limits: Diversity estimates drawn from one million T cells were deemed underestimates.

Details on this clonotype: Antigen unknown.

The sample, around 10 milliliters of peripheral blood, was drawn from each donor. Isolation per sample recovered at least 6 million PBMCs. Samples each yielded at least 5 micrograms of total RNA. A J-beta primer mix and a sample-barcoded 5' primer were used in a second PCR of roughly 6 to 12 cycles. TCRdb redid the calling of the 5' RACE reads with MiXCR, one entry per CDR3 protein. The sample lists roughly 2 million distinct CDR3 sequences; about 50% were seen once. The CDR3 totals 14 residues. Germline V gene lookup returns CDR1 DFQATT and CDR2 SNEGSKA (reference sequence). V was clipped by 6 bases and J by 14 bases, with 25 bases between them.

V gene TRBV20-1 combines with J gene TRBJ1-4, with a weak D call TRBD1 (6 bases). This TCR was sampled from a woman aged 40 to 50 in good health. Sequencing was done on a sample of blood. The CDR3 DNA reads TGCAGTGCCAGCCAGGGGATCCAAATGGGTTCCCTGTTTTTT. Residues: CSASQGIQMGSLFF.